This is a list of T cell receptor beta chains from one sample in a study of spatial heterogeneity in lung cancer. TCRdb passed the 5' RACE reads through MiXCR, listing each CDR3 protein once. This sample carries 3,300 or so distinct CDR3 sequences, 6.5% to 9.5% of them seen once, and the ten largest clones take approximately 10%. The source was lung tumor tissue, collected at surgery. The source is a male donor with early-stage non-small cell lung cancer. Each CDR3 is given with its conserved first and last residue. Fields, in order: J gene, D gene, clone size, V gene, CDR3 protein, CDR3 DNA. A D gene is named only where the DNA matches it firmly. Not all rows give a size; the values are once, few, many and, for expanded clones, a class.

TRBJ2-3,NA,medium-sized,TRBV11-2,CASSPWGTSPPPQYF,TGTGCCAGCAGCCCATGGGGGACCTCTCCTCCACCGCAGTATTTT
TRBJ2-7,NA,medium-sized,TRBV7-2,CASSLDGIAYEQYF,TGTGCCAGCAGCTTAGACGGGATAGCCTACGAGCAGTACTTC
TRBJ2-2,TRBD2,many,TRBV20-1,CSAGGLASGRGSSGELFF,TGCAGTGCTGGCGGGTTGGCTAGCGGGAGAGGCTCGTCCGGGGAGCTGTTTTTT
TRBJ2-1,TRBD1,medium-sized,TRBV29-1,CSVEKTGALQFF,TGCAGCGTTGAAAAAACAGGGGCGCTACAGTTCTTC
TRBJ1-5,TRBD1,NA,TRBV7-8,CASSPRQGLMGQPQHF,TGTGCCAGCAGCCCGCGACAGGGGCTGATGGGACAGCCCCAGCATTTT
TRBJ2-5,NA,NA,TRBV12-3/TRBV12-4,CASSPPSGTQYF,TGTGCCAGCAGCCCCCCATCCGGGACCCAGTACTTC
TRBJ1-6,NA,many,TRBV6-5,CASSPGYSYNSPLHF,TGTGCCAGCAGCCCTGGATACTCCTATAATTCACCCCTCCACTTT
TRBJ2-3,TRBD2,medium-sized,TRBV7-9,CASSPRGLAGSLRTQYF,TGTGCCAGCAGCCCGCGAGGACTAGCGGGGTCTCTTCGGACGCAGTATTTT
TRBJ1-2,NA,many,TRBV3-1,CASSQVASRPTF,TGTGCCAGCAGCCAAGTCGCATCGCGACCAACCTTC
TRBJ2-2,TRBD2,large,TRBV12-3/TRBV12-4,CASSDGHKLGGLASGELFF,TGTGCCAGCTCTGACGGCCATAAGCTGGGAGGGTTAGCCAGCGGGGAGCTGTTTTTT
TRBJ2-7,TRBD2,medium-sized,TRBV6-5,CASSLAGTVTYEQYF,TGTGCCAGCAGTTTAGCGGGGACGGTAACCTACGAGCAGTACTTC
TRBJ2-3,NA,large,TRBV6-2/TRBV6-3,CASSKDTDTQYF,TGTGCCAGCAGTAAGGACACAGATACGCAGTATTTT
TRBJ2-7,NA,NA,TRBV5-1,CASKGPRWGEQYF,TGCGCCAGCAAGGGACCGCGTTGGGGCGAGCAGTACTTC
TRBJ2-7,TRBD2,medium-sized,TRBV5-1,CASKELAGAYYEQYF,TGCGCCAGCAAGGAACTAGCGGGAGCGTACTACGAGCAGTACTTC
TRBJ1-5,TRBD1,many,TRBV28,CASRSQGAGQPQHF,TGTGCCAGCAGGTCACAGGGGGCCGGTCAGCCCCAGCATTTT
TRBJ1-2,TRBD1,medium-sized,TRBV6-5,CASSYGDRINYGYTF,TGTGCCAGCAGTTACGGGGACAGGATTAACTATGGCTACACCTTC
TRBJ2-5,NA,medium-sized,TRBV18,CASSPQETQYF,TGTGCCAGCTCACCCCAAGAGACCCAGTACTTC
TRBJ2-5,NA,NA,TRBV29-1,CSPIHQETQYF,TGCAGCCCGATTCACCAAGAGACCCAGTACTTC
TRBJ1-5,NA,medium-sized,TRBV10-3,CATMPEWGNQPQHF,TGTGCCACCATGCCAGAATGGGGCAATCAGCCCCAGCATTTT
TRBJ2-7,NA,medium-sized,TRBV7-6,CASSLRGNEQYF,TGTGCCAGCAGCTTGAGGGGCAACGAGCAGTACTTC
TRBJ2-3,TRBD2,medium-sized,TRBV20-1,CSARAETSGVHTDTQYF,TGCAGTGCTAGAGCGGAGACTAGCGGGGTACACACAGATACGCAGTATTTT
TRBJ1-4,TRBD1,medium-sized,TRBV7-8,CASSPTGVNEKLFF,TGTGCCAGCAGCCCGACAGGGGTTAATGAAAAACTGTTTTTT
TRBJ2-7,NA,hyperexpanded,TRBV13,CASGQGSREQYF,TGTGCCAGCGGCCAGGGATCTCGCGAGCAGTACTTC
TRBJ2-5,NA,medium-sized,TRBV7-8,CASSLVNVETQYF,TGTGCCAGCAGCTTAGTGAATGTGGAGACCCAGTACTTC
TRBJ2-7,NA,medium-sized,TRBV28,CASSLSSYEQYF,TGTGCCAGCAGCCTTAGCTCCTACGAGCAGTACTTC
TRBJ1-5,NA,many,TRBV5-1,CASSLEGNNQPQHF,TGCGCCAGCAGCTTGGAGGGAAACAATCAGCCCCAGCATTTT
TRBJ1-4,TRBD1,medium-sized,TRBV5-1,CASSQGAPNEKLFF,TGCGCCAGCAGCCAGGGGGCGCCTAATGAAAAACTGTTTTTT
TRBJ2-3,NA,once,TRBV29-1,CSVRWDTQYF,TGCAGCGTTCGGTGGGATACGCAGTATTTT
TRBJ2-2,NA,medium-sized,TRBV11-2,CASSFVGSGELFF,TGTGCCAGCAGCTTTGTTGGATCCGGGGAGCTGTTTTTT
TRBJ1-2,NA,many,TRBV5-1,CASREDSNYGYTF,TGCGCCAGCAGGGAAGACAGTAACTATGGCTACACCTTC
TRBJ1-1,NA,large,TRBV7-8,CASSPGLNTEAFF,TGTGCCAGCAGCCCCGGGTTGAACACTGAAGCTTTCTTT
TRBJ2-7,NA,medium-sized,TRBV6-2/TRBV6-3,CASSVNTFDSPRYF,TGTGCCAGCAGCGTAAATACTTTCGACAGCCCGCGGTACTTC
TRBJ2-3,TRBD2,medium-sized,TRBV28,CASSLKLAERETVDTQYF,TGTGCCAGCAGTTTAAAACTAGCGGAGAGGGAGACGGTGGATACGCAGTATTTT
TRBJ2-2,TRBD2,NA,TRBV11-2,CASSATSGRTGELFF,TGTGCCAGCAGCGCAACTAGCGGGAGGACCGGGGAGCTGTTTTTT
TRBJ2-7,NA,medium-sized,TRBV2,CASRGAGRGSEQYF,TGTGCCAGCAGAGGAGCAGGGCGCGGATCCGAGCAGTACTTC
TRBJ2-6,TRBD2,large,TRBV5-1,CASSARLAGGSGANVLTF,TGCGCCAGCAGCGCCCGACTAGCGGGGGGCTCTGGGGCCAACGTCCTGACTTTC